A selection of T cell receptor beta chains follows, all from one sample in a study of T cell repertoires in cytomegalovirus infection. Via MiXCR, TCRdb re-called the reads, giving one row per CDR3 protein. The sample has roughly 920,000 distinct CDR3 sequences; about a third are singletons. For these receptors, no antigen is known. The specimen comprised cultured CD8+ T cells from PBMCs, sampled from culture after CMV antigen stimulation. All receptors come from a human donor in good health (CMV status not recorded). Some clones in this sample may be carry-over from other donors' samples. CDR3s include the opening cysteine and the closing phenylalanine or tryptophan. Each record gives: V gene, J gene, clone size, D gene, CDR3 DNA, CDR3 protein. A D gene is named only where the DNA matches it firmly. A clone size is listed for some rows: how often the clone was seen (once, few, many), or a class if it is expanded.

v_gene: TRBV2
j_gene: TRBJ1-1
abundance: NA
d_gene: TRBD1
CDR3nt: TGTGCCAGCAGAGCCAGGACAGGGGGCCGAAACACTGAAGCTTTCTTT
CDR3aa: CASRARTGGRNTEAFF

v_gene: TRBV11-2
j_gene: TRBJ2-7
abundance: few
d_gene: NA
CDR3nt: TGTGCCAGCAGCTTAGTGAATATAGGACAGCCTTACGAGCAGTACTTC
CDR3aa: CASSLVNIGQPYEQYF

v_gene: TRBV12-3/TRBV12-4
j_gene: TRBJ1-1
abundance: many
d_gene: NA
CDR3nt: TGTGCCAGCAGTTTGTACGATGAAGCTTTCTTT
CDR3aa: CASSLYDEAFF

v_gene: TRBV27
j_gene: TRBJ2-1
abundance: NA
d_gene: TRBD1
CDR3nt: TGTGCCAGCAGTAAGGGACAGATCAATGAGCAGTTCTTC
CDR3aa: CASSKGQINEQFF

v_gene: TRBV5-6
j_gene: TRBJ1-1
abundance: NA
d_gene: NA
CDR3nt: TGTGCCAGCAGCCTTTTGGGGTTCGAGAACACTGAAGCTTTCTTT
CDR3aa: CASSLLGFENTEAFF

v_gene: TRBV12-5
j_gene: TRBJ1-1
abundance: few
d_gene: NA
CDR3nt: TGTGCTAGTGAAGATAGGGGATTTGGCACTGAAGCTTTCTTT
CDR3aa: CASEDRGFGTEAFF

v_gene: TRBV4-1
j_gene: TRBJ1-6
abundance: NA
d_gene: NA
CDR3nt: TGCGCCAGCACCGGCCAGCTGAATTCACCCCTCCACTTT
CDR3aa: CASTGQLNSPLHF

v_gene: TRBV7-9
j_gene: TRBJ1-2
abundance: NA
d_gene: NA
CDR3nt: TGTGCCAGCAGCTTACAGATAGGGCCGAACTATGGCTACACCTTC
CDR3aa: CASSLQIGPNYGYTF

v_gene: TRBV7-2
j_gene: TRBJ1-1
abundance: many
d_gene: NA
CDR3nt: TGTGCCAGCAGCTTAGGATTGGGCACTGAAGCTTTCTTT
CDR3aa: CASSLGLGTEAFF

v_gene: TRBV5-1
j_gene: TRBJ2-3
abundance: NA
d_gene: NA
CDR3nt: TGCGCCAACAGCCCTAGAGGTCACACAGATACGCAGTATTTT
CDR3aa: CANSPRGHTDTQYF

v_gene: TRBV7-9
j_gene: TRBJ2-4
abundance: NA
d_gene: TRBD2
CDR3nt: TGTGCCAGCAGCTCGGGGGGGGTCATCTCTATTCAGTACTTC
CDR3aa: CASSSGGVISIQYF

v_gene: TRBV7-8
j_gene: TRBJ2-3
abundance: many
d_gene: NA
CDR3nt: TGTGCCAGCAGCTTACTATTACAGGATGGAGATACGCAGTATTTT
CDR3aa: CASSLLLQDGDTQYF

v_gene: TRBV5-1
j_gene: TRBJ2-7
abundance: NA
d_gene: TRBD2
CDR3nt: TGCGCCAGCAGCGCTAGCGGGTCCCTCTACGAGCAGTACTTC
CDR3aa: CASSASGSLYEQYF

v_gene: TRBV27
j_gene: TRBJ1-1
abundance: many
d_gene: TRBD1
CDR3nt: TGTGCCAGCAGTTTATTGCACAGGGGTTCGAACACTGAAGCTTTCTTT
CDR3aa: CASSLLHRGSNTEAFF

v_gene: TRBV6-5
j_gene: TRBJ2-3
abundance: many
d_gene: NA
CDR3nt: TGTGCCAGCACTTTACGGGGGCGCGGAACAGATACGCAGTATTTT
CDR3aa: CASTLRGRGTDTQYF

v_gene: TRBV2
j_gene: TRBJ1-5
abundance: NA
d_gene: NA
CDR3nt: TGTGCCAGCAGTGAAGCGAAAGTGAGAAGCAATCAGCCCCAGCATTTT
CDR3aa: CASSEAKVRSNQPQHF

v_gene: TRBV6-1
j_gene: TRBJ2-6
abundance: few
d_gene: NA
CDR3nt: TGTGCCAGCAGCCACGGACGGAACTCTGGGGCCAACGTCCTGACTTTC
CDR3aa: CASSHGRNSGANVLTF

v_gene: TRBV5-8
j_gene: TRBJ2-1
abundance: NA
d_gene: NA
CDR3nt: TGTGCCAGCAGCATTCAGGGTTTTTCCTACAATGAGCAGTTCTTC
CDR3aa: CASSIQGFSYNEQFF

v_gene: TRBV12-3/TRBV12-4
j_gene: TRBJ2-5
abundance: NA
d_gene: TRBD1
CDR3nt: TGTGCCAGCAGAGGACAGGGGACCCAGTACTTC
CDR3aa: CASRGQGTQYF

v_gene: TRBV12-3/TRBV12-4
j_gene: TRBJ2-2
abundance: NA
d_gene: NA
CDR3nt: TGTGCCAGCAGTAACCCTCGGGGGCCCCTTACCGGGGAGCTGTTTTTT
CDR3aa: CASSNPRGPLTGELFF

v_gene: TRBV6-5
j_gene: TRBJ2-5
abundance: NA
d_gene: NA
CDR3nt: TGTGCCAGCAGTCGGGCAGTCCGGGAGACCCAGTACTTC
CDR3aa: CASSRAVRETQYF

v_gene: TRBV6-5
j_gene: TRBJ1-1
abundance: NA
d_gene: TRBD1
CDR3nt: TGTGCCAGCAGTAAAGGGACAGCTACTTATATTACTGAAGCTTTCTTT
CDR3aa: CASSKGTATYITEAFF

v_gene: TRBV20-1
j_gene: TRBJ2-1
abundance: few
d_gene: TRBD2
CDR3nt: TGCAGTGCTAGAGATCTACTAGGGACTAGCGGGGGACATAAGAGCTCCTACAATGAGCAGTTCTTC
CDR3aa: CSARDLLGTSGGHKSSYNEQFF

v_gene: TRBV27
j_gene: TRBJ1-2
abundance: NA
d_gene: TRBD1
CDR3nt: TGTGCCAGCAGTTCAAGGACAGGGTATCCCCACTATGGCTACACCTTC
CDR3aa: CASSSRTGYPHYGYTF

v_gene: TRBV27
j_gene: TRBJ1-5
abundance: NA
d_gene: NA
CDR3nt: TGTGCCAGCAGTCCCAGCTCAGGGGATAGTCGGGATCAGCCCCAGCATTTT
CDR3aa: CASSPSSGDSRDQPQHF

v_gene: TRBV27
j_gene: TRBJ1-1
abundance: once
d_gene: NA
CDR3nt: TGTGCCAGCAGTCCCACTGTAGGGAAAGTGAACACTGAAGCTTTCTTT
CDR3aa: CASSPTVGKVNTEAFF

v_gene: TRBV3-1
j_gene: TRBJ2-2
abundance: NA
d_gene: TRBD2
CDR3nt: TGTGCCAGCAGCCTCGGACTAGCGGGGGAGACCGGGGAGCTGTTTTTT
CDR3aa: CASSLGLAGETGELFF

v_gene: TRBV11-2
j_gene: TRBJ2-1
abundance: NA
d_gene: NA
CDR3nt: TGTGCCAGCAGCTCCGGGGAGGATGAGCAGTTCTTC
CDR3aa: CASSSGEDEQFF

v_gene: TRBV7-2
j_gene: TRBJ1-5
abundance: many
d_gene: NA
CDR3nt: TGTGCCAGCAGCTTAGATGTAGGGGCGGGTCAGCCCCAGCATTTT
CDR3aa: CASSLDVGAGQPQHF

v_gene: TRBV15
j_gene: TRBJ1-1
abundance: few
d_gene: NA
CDR3nt: TGTGCCACCAGCAGAGTATTGGGGAACACTGAAGCTTTCTTT
CDR3aa: CATSRVLGNTEAFF

v_gene: TRBV6-2/TRBV6-3
j_gene: TRBJ2-3
abundance: few
d_gene: NA
CDR3nt: TGTGCCAGCAGTTACCCCCCGAGGACAGATACGCAGTATTTT
CDR3aa: CASSYPPRTDTQYF

v_gene: TRBV12-3/TRBV12-4
j_gene: TRBJ2-2
abundance: NA
d_gene: NA
CDR3nt: TGTGCCAACAGTGCTACGACCGGGGAGCTGTTTTTT
CDR3aa: CANSATTGELFF

v_gene: TRBV12-3/TRBV12-4
j_gene: TRBJ1-5
abundance: few
d_gene: TRBD1
CDR3nt: TGTGCCAGCAGAGTCAGGGGGCGGAACCAGCCCCAGCATTTT
CDR3aa: CASRVRGRNQPQHF

v_gene: TRBV12-3/TRBV12-4
j_gene: TRBJ1-1
abundance: NA
d_gene: NA
CDR3nt: TGTGCCAGCAGTTTAGGGCAGCCATACGGTCAAGCTTTCTTT
CDR3aa: CASSLGQPYGQAFF

v_gene: TRBV27
j_gene: TRBJ2-4
abundance: few
d_gene: NA
CDR3nt: TGTGCCAGCAGCCGACCCTGGGACGGAACAAACATTCAGTACTTC
CDR3aa: CASSRPWDGTNIQYF

v_gene: TRBV7-8
j_gene: TRBJ2-1
abundance: many
d_gene: TRBD2
CDR3nt: TGTGCCAGCAGCTTTAGATCCGGGACTAACAAGTACAATGAGCAGTTCTTC
CDR3aa: CASSFRSGTNKYNEQFF